This T cell receptor (beta chain) was recorded in a study of identical twins. Study results and caveats: With monozygotic twins, out-of-frame TCR alpha sharing exceeded what models estimated.

Per germline, CDR1 SGHTA and CDR2 FQGTGA. The CDR3 runs 18 residues. The V segment lost 1 base and the J segment 6 bases; nucleotides outside the gene matches: 15. One entry per CDR3 protein results from TCRdb running MiXCR on the 5' RACE reads. This table holds approximately 600,000 distinct CDR3 sequences, 7.1% found once. This clonotype has more than one count but fewer than ten. No antigen is known for it. In addition, the sample was reused for a study of yellow fever vaccine responses in identical twins.

The material sequenced was PBMCs. This chain uses TRBV7-3 with TRBJ1-3, with 7 bases fitting TRBD1. The sequence derives from a woman between 18 and 29 years old in good health. This CDR3 is CASSLSLFWAGGLNTIYF. In DNA, the CDR3 is TGTGCCAGCAGCTTAAGTTTGTTTTGGGCAGGGGGATTAAACACCATATATTTT.